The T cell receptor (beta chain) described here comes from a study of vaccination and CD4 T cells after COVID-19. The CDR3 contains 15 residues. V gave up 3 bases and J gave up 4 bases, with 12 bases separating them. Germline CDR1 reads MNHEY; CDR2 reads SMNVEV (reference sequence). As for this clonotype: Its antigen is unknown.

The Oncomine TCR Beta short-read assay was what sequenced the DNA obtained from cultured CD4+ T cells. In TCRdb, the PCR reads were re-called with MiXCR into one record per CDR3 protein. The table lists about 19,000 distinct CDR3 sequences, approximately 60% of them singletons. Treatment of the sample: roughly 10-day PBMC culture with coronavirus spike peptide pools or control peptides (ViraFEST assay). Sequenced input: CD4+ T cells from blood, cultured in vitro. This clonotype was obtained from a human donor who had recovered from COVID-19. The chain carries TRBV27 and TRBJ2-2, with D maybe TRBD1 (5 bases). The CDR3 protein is CASSLYRPSTGELFF. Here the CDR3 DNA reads TGTGCCAGCAGTTTGTACAGGCCGAGCACCGGGGAGCTGTTTTTT.